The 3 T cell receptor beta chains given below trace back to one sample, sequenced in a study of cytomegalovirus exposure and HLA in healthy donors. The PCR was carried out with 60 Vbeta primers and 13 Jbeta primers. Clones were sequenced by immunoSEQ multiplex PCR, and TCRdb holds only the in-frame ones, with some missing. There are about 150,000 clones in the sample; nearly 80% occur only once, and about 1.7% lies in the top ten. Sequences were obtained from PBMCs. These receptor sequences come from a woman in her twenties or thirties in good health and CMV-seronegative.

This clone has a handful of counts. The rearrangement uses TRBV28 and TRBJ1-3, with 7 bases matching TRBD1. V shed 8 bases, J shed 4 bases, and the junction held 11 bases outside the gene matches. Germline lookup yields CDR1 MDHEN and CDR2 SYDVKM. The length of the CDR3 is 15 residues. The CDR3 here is CASGIQGPAGNTIYF. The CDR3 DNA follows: TGTGCCAGCGGTATACAGGGGCCGGCGGGAAACACCATATATTTT.

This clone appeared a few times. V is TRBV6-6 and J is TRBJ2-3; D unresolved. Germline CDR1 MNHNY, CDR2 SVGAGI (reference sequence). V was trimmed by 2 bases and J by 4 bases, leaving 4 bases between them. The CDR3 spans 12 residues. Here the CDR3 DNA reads TGTGCCAGCAGTTACGGGCCAGATACGCAGTATTTT. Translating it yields CASSYGPDTQYF.

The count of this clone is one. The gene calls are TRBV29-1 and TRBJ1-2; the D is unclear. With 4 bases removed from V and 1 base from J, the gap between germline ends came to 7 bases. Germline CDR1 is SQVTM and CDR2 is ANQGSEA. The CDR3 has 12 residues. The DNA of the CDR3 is TGCAGCGTTGTAGCCAATAACTATGGCTACACCTTC. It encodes CSVVANNYGYTF.